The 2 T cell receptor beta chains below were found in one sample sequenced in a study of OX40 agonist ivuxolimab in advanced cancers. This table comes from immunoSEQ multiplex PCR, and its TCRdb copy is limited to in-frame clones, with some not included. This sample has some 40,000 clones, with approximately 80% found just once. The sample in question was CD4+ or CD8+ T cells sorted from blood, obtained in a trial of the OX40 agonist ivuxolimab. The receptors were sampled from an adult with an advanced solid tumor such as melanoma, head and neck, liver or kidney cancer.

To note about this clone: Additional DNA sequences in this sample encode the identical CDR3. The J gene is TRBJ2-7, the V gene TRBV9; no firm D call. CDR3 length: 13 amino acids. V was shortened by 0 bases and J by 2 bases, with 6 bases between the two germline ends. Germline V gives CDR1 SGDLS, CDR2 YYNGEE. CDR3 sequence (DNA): TGTGCCAGCAGCGTAGGCGGTCCCTACGAGCAGTACTTC. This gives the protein CASSVGGPYEQYF. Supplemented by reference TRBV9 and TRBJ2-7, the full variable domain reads DSGVTQTPKHLITATGQRVTLRCSPRSGDLSVYWYQQSLDQGLQFLIQYYNGEERAKGNILERFSAQQFPDLHSELNLSSLELGDSALYFCASSVGGPYEQYFGPGTRLTVT.

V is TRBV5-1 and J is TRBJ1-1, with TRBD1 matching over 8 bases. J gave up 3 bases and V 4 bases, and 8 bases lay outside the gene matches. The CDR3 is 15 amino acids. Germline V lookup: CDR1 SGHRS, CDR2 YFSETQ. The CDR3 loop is CASSPHSGQDTEAFF. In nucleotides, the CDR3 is TGCGCCAGCAGCCCCCATTCGGGACAGGACACTGAAGCTTTCTTT. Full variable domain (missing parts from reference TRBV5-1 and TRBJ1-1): KAGVTQTPRYLIKTRGQQVTLSCSPISGHRSVSWYQQTPGQGLQFLFEYFSETQRNKGNFPGRFSGRQFSNSRSEMNVSTLELGDSALYLCASSPHSGQDTEAFFGQGTRLTVV.